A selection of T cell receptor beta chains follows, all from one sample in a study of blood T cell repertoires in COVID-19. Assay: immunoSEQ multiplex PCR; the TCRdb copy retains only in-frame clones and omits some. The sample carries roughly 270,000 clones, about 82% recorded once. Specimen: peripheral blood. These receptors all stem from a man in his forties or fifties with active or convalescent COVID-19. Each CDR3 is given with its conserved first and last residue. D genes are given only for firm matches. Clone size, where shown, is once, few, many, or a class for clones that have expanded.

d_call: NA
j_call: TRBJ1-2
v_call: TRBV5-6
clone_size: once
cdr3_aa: CASSLRTDYYGYTF
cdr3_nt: TGTGCCAGCAGCCTGCGGACAGATTACTATGGCTACACCTTC

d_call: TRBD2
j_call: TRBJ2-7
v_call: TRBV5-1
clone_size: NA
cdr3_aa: CASTQTSGSMAYEQYF
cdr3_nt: TGCGCCAGCACTCAGACTAGCGGGAGTATGGCCTACGAGCAGTACTTC

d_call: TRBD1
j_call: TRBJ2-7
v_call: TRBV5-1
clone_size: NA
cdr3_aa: CASSLSGTGVFHEQYF
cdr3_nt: TGCGCCAGCAGCTTATCCGGGACAGGGGTTTTCCACGAGCAGTACTTC

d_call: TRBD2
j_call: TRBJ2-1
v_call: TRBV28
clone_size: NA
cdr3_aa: CASSSAGAQMNEQFF
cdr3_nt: TGTGCCAGCAGTTCAGCGGGAGCCCAGATGAATGAGCAGTTCTTC

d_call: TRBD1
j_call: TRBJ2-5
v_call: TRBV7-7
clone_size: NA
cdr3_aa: CASSLTGNYGTQYF
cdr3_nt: TGTGCTAGCAGCTTGACAGGGAATTACGGGACCCAGTACTTC

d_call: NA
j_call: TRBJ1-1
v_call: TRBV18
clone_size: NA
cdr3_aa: CASSPPGGQGREAFF
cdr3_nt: TGTGCCAGCTCACCACCCGGGGGGCAGGGGCGGGAAGCTTTCTTT

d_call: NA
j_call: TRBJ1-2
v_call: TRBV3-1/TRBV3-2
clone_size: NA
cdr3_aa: CASSRELLDYTF
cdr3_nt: TGTGCCAGCAGCCGGGAGCTGTTGGACTACACCTTC

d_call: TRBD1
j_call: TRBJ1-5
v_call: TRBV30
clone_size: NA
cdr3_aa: CAWSTDRAKPQHF
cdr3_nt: TGTGCCTGGAGTACTGACAGGGCCAAGCCCCAGCATTTT

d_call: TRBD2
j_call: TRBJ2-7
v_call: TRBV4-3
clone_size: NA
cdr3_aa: CASSQDLLLAGGTYEQYF
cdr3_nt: TGCGCCAGCAGCCAAGATCTTCTCCTAGCGGGAGGAACCTACGAGCAGTACTTC

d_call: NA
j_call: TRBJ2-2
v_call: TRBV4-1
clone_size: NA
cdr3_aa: CASSQGGEAGELFF
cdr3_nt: TGCGCCAGCAGCCAAGGAGGGGAGGCCGGGGAGCTGTTTTTT

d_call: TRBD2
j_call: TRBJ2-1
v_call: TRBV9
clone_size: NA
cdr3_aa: CASSGQREGRYNEQFF
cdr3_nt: TGTGCCAGCAGCGGGCAGCGGGAGGGGAGGTACAATGAGCAGTTCTTC

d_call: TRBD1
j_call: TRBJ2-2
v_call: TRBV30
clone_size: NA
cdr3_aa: CAWSLKGAWTGELFF
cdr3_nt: TGTGCCTGGAGTCTCAAGGGGGCGTGGACCGGGGAGCTGTTTTTT

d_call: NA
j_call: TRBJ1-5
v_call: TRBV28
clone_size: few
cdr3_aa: CASSLTGSHQPQHF
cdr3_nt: TGTGCCAGCAGTTTAACGGGTTCCCATCAGCCCCAGCATTTT

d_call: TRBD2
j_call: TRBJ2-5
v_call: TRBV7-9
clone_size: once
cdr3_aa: CASSPTREEETQYF
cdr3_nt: TGTGCCAGCAGCCCTACGCGGGAGGAAGAGACCCAGTACTTC

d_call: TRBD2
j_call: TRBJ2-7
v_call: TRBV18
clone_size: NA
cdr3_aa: CASSAGTSASEQYF
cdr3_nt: TGTGCCAGCTCAGCCGGGACTAGTGCTAGCGAGCAGTACTTC

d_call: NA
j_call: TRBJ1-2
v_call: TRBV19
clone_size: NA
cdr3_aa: CASSQLTGGVDGYTF
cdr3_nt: TGTGCCAGTTCACAACTAACAGGCGGGGTAGATGGCTACACCTTC

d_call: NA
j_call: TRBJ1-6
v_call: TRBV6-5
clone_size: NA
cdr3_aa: CASSYTSYNSPLHF
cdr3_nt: TGTGCCAGCAGTTACACATCCTATAATTCACCCCTCCACTTT

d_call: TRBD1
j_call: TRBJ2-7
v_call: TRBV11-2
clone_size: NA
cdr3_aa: CASSLETGGTYEQYF
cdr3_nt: TGTGCCAGCAGCTTAGAGACAGGGGGAACATACGAGCAGTACTTC

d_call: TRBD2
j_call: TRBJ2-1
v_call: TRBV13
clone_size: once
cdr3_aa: CASSAGTSGRAIFF
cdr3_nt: TGTGCCAGCAGCGCCGGGACTAGCGGGAGGGCAATATTCTTC

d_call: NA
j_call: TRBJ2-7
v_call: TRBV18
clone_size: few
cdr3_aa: CASSPAPGSYEQYF
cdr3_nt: TGTGCCAGCTCCCCCGCCCCGGGATCATACGAGCAGTACTTC

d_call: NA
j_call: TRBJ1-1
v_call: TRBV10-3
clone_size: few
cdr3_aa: CAISEGAVNTEAFF
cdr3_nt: TGTGCCATCAGTGAGGGGGCGGTGAACACTGAAGCTTTCTTT

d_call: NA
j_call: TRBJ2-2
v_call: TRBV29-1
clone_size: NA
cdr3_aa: CSARGTGELFF
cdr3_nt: TGCAGCGCCAGGGGTACCGGGGAGCTGTTTTTT

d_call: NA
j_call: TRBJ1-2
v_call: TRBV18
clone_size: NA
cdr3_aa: CASSSPNYGYTF
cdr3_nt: TGTGCCAGCTCATCTCCTAACTATGGCTACACCTTC

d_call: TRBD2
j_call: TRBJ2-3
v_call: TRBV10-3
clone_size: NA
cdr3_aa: CAISGLAGPDTQYF
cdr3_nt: TGTGCCATCAGTGGCCTAGCGGGACCAGATACGCAGTATTTT

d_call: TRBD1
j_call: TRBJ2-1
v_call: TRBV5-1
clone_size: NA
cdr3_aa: CASSLQGSSYNEQFF
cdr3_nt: TGCGCCAGCAGCTTACAGGGGAGCTCCTACAATGAGCAGTTCTTC

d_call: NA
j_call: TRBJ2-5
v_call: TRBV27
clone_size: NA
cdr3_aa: CASSLRGQETQYF
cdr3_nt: TGTGCCAGCAGTTTAAGGGGGCAAGAGACCCAGTACTTC

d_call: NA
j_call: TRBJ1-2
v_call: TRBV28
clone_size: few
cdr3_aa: CASSFEGGFYGYTF
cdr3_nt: TGTGCCAGCAGTTTCGAGGGGGGGTTCTATGGCTACACCTTC

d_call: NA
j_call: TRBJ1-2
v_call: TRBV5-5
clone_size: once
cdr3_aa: CASSLAGENPNYGYTF
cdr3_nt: TGTGCCAGCAGCTTGGCCGGAGAAAATCCTAACTATGGCTACACCTTC

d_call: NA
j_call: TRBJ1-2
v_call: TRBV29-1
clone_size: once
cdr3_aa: CSVALEGTGYTF
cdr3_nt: TGCAGCGTTGCGCTGGAGGGGACTGGCTACACCTTC

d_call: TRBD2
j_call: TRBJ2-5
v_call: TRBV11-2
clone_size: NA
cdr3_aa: CASSGLAGVVETQYF
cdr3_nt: TGTGCCAGCAGCGGGCTAGCGGGAGTGGTAGAGACCCAGTACTTC

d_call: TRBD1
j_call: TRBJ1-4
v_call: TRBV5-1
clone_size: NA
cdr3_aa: CASSLDRGTIGNEKLFF
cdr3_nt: TGCGCCAGCAGCCTCGACAGGGGTACTATAGGGAATGAAAAACTGTTTTTT

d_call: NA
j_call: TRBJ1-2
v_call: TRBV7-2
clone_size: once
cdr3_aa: CASSLPGPYGYTF
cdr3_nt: TGTGCCAGCAGCTTACCAGGGCCCTATGGCTACACCTTC

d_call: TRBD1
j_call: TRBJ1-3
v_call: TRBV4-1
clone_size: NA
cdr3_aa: CASSHRIPGQDTLSGNTIYF
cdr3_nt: TGCGCCAGCAGCCACCGTATACCTGGACAGGATACACTCTCTGGAAACACCATATATTTT

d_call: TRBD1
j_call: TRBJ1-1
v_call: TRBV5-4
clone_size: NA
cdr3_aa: CASSSRAGTANTEAFF
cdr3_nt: TGTGCCAGCAGCTCCCGAGCCGGGACAGCTAACACTGAAGCTTTCTTT

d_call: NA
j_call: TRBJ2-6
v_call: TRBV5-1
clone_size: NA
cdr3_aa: CASSLDDSYTSGANVLTF
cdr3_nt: TGCGCCAGCAGCTTGGATGACAGTTACACCTCTGGGGCCAACGTCCTGACTTTC

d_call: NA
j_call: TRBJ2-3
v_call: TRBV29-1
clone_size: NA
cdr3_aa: CSVESPGTDTQYF
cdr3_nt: TGCAGCGTTGAGAGTCCGGGCACAGATACGCAGTATTTT

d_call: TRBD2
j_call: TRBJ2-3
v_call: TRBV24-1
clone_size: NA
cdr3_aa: CATSGPTGTSGTQYF
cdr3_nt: TGTGCCACCAGTGGCCCCACCGGGACTAGCGGGACGCAGTATTTT

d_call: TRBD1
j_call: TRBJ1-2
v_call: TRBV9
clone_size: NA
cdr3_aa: CASSATGTGIANYGYTF
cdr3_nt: TGTGCCAGCAGCGCCACCGGGACAGGGATTGCTAACTATGGCTACACCTTC

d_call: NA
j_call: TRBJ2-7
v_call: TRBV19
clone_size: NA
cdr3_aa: CASSRATGEQYF
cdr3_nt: TGTGCCAGTAGTAGGGCCACGGGAGAGCAGTACTTC

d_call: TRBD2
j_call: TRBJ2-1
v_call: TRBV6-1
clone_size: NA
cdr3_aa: CASSESLASGRSYNEQFF
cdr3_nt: TGTGCCAGCAGTGAGTCTCTGGCTAGCGGGAGATCTTACAATGAGCAGTTCTTC

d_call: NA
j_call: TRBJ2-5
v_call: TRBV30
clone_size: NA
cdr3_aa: CAWTRRGRAETQYF
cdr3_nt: TGTGCCTGGACTCGTAGGGGGAGGGCAGAGACCCAGTACTTC

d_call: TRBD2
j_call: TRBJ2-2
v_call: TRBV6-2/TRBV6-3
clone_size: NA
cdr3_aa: CASSYSSAGRRELFF
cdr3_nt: TGTGCCAGCAGTTATTCCTCAGCGGGGCGGCGGGAGCTGTTTTTT

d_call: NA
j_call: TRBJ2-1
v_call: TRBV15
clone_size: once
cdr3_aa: CATSGGGGTPYNEQFF
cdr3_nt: TGTGCCACCAGCGGGGGGGGCGGGACCCCCTACAATGAGCAGTTCTTC

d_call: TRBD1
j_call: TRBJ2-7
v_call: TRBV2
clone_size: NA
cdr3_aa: CASSLTGTGYYEQYF
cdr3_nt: TGTGCCAGCAGTTTGACCGGGACAGGGTACTACGAGCAGTACTTC

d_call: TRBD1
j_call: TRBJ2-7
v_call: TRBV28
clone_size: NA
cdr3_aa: CASSLGTGVTYEQYF
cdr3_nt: TGTGCCAGCAGTCTCGGGACAGGCGTTACCTACGAGCAGTACTTC

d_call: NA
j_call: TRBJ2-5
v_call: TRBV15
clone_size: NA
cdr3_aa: CATSRERQETQYF
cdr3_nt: TGTGCCACCAGCAGAGAGCGACAAGAGACCCAGTACTTC

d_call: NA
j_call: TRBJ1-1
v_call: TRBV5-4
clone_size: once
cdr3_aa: CASTPRSGDGYGTEAFF
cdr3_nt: TGTGCCAGCACCCCAAGGTCAGGGGATGGATATGGCACTGAAGCTTTCTTT

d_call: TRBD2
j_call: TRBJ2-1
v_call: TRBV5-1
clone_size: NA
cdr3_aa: CASKWGTSSYNEQFF
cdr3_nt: TGCGCCTCCAAGTGGGGGACTAGCTCCTACAATGAGCAGTTCTTC